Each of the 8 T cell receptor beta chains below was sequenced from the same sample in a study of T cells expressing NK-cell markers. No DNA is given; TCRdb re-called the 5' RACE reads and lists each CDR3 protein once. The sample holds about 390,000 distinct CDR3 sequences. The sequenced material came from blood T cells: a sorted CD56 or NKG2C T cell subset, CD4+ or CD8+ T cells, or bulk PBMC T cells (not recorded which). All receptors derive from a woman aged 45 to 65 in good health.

The CDR3 sequence: CASSLGLGRDLKRELFF. The V and J genes are TRBV7-2 and TRBJ2-2; TCRdb's D call, TRBD2, is unchecked because there is no DNA. This CDR3 is 17 amino acids long. Germline CDR1 SGHTA, CDR2 FQGNSA.

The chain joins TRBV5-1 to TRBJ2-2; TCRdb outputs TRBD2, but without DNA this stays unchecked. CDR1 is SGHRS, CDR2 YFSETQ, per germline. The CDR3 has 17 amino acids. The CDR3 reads CASSPGEALVGTGELFF.

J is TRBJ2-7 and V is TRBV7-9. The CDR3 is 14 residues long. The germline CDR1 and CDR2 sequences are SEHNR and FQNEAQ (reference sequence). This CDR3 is CASSLETGLYEQYF.

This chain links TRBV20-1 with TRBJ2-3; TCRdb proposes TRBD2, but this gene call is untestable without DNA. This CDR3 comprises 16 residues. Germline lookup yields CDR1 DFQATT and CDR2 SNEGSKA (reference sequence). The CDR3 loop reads CSARGLAGGQRLTQYF.

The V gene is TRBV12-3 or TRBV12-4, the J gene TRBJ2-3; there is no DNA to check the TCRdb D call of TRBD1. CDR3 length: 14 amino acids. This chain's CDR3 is CASSVRTVPDTQYF.

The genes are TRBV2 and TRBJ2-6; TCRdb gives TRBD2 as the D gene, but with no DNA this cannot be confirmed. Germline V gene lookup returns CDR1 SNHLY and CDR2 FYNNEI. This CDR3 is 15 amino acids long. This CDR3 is CASSVAEAGANVLTF.

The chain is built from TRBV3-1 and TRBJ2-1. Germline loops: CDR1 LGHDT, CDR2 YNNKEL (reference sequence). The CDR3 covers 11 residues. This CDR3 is CATRIAKEQFF.

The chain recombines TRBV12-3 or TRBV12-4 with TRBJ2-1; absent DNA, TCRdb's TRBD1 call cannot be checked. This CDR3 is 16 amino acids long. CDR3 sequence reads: CASSPLWDREYNEQFF.